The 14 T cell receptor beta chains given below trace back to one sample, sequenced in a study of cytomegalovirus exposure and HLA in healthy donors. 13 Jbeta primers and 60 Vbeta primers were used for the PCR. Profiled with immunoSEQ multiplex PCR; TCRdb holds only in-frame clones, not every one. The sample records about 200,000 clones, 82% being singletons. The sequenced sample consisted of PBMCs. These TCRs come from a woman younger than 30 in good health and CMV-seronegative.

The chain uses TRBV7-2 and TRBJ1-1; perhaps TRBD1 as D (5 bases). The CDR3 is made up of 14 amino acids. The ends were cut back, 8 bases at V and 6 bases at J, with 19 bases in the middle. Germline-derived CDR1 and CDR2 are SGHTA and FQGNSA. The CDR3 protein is CASATRDWAAEAFF. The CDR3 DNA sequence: TGTGCCAGCGCCACCCGGGACTGGGCGGCTGAAGCTTTCTTT.

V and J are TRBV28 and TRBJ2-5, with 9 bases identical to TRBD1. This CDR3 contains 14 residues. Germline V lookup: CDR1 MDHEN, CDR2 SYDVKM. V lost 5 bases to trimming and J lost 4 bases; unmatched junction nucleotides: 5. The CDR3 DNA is TGTGCCAGCAGTATACAGGGGGCCGGAGAGACCCAGTACTTC. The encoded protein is CASSIQGAGETQYF.

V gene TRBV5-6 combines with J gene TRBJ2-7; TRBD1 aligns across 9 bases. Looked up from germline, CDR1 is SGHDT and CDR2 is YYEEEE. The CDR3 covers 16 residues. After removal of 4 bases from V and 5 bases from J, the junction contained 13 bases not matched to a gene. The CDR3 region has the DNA TGTGCCAGCAGCGCGCCCCGGGACAGGGTTTCGGACGAGCAGTACTTC. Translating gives CASSAPRDRVSDEQYF.

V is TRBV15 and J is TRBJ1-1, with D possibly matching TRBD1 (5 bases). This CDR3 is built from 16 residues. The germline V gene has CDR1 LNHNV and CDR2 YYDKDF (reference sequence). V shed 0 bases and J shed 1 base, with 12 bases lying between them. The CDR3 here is CATSRDYVGENTEAFF. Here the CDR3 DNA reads TGTGCCACCAGCAGAGATTATGTAGGGGAGAACACTGAAGCTTTCTTT. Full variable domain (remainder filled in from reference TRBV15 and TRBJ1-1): DAMVIQNPRYQVTQFGKPVTLSCSQTLNHNVMYWYQQKSSQAPKLLFHYYDKDFNNEADTPDNFQSRRPNTSFCFLDIRSPGLGDTAMYLCATSRDYVGENTEAFFGQGTRLTVV.

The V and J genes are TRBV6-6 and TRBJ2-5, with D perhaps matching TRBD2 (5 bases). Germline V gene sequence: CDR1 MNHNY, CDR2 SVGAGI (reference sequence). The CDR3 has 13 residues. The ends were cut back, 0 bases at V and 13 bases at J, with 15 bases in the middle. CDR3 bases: TGTGCCAGCAGTTACTCCCCTTTGGAGGACCCGTACTTC. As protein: CASSYSPLEDPYF.

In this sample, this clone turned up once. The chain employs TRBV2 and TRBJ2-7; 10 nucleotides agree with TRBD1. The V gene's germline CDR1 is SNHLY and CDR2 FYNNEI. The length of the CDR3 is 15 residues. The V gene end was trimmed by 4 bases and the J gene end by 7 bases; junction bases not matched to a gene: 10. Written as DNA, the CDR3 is TGTGCCAGCAGTGCCTCCGGGACAGGGGTCTGGGAGCAGTACGTC. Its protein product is CASSASGTGVWEQYV.

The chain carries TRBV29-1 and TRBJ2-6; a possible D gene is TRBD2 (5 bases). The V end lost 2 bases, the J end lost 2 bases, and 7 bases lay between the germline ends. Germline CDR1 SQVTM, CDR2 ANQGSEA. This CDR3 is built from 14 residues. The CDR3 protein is CSVEPGTGANVLTF. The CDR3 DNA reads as TGCAGCGTTGAACCGGGGACTGGGGCCAACGTCCTGACTTTC.

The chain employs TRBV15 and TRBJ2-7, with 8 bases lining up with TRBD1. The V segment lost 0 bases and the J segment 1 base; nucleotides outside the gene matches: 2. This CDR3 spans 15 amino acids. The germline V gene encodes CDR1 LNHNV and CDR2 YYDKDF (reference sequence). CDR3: CATSRDQGASYEQYF. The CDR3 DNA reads TGTGCCACCAGCAGAGATCAGGGGGCATCCTACGAGCAGTACTTC.

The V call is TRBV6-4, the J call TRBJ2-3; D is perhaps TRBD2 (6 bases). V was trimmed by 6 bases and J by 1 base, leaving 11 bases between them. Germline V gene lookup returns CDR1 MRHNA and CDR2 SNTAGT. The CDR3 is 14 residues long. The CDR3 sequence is CASSPSGGTDTQYF. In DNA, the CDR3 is TGTGCCAGCAGCCCCTCGGGGGGCACAGATACGCAGTATTTT.

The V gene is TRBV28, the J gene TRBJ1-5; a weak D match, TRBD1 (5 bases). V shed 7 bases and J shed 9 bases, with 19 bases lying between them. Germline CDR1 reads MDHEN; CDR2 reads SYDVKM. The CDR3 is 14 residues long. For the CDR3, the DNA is TGTGCCAGCACTAATCCAGGGTTTCGAGGGCCCCAGCATTTT. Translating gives CASTNPGFRGPQHF.

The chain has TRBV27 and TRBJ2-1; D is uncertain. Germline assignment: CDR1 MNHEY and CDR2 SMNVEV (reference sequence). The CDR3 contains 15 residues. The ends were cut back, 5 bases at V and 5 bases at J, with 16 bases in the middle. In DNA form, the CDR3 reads TGTGCCAGCAGTGACGGGTCCGTCGGCAACAATGAGCAGTTCTTC. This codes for CASSDGSVGNNEQFF.

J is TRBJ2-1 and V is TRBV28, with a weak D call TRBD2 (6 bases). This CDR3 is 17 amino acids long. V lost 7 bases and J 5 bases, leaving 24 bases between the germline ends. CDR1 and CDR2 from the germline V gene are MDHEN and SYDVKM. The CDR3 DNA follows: TGTGCCAGCACCCGTCCCGAGCTAGCGATTCTCGACAATGAGCAGTTCTTC. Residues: CASTRPELAILDNEQFF.

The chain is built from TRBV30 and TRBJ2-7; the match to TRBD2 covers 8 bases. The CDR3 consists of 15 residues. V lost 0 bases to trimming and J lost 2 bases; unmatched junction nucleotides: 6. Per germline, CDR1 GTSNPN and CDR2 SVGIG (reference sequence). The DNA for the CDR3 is TGTGCCTGGAGTGTCACCGGGGGGGGCCCCTACGAGCAGTACTTC. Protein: CAWSVTGGGPYEQYF.

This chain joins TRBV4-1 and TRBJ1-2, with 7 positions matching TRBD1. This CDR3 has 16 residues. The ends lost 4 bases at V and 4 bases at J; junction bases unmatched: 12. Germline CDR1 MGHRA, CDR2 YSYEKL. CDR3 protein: CASSPTETGLGYGYTF. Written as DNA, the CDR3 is TGCGCCAGCAGCCCTACAGAGACAGGGCTCGGCTATGGCTACACCTTC.